This record looks at one TCR beta chain sequence and its context. CDR3 length: 18 residues. The germline CDR1 and CDR2 sequences are LGHNA and YNFKEQ. V lost 3 bases and J 1 base, leaving 21 bases between the germline ends. The data belong to a study of cytotoxic CD8 clonotypes in ibrutinib-treated CLL. Profiled with immunoSEQ multiplex PCR; TCRdb holds only in-frame clones, not every one. The sample has about 300,000 clones; over 55% are singletons. The chain uses TRBV4-2 and TRBJ1-2, with D perhaps TRBD1 (6 bases). Sample: PBMCs, taken after 36 months of ibrutinib treatment. This clonotype was obtained from a human donor with chronic lymphocytic leukemia. The CDR3 DNA follows: TGTGCCAGCAGCCAGGCCGGGGGCAGGGTGGGGCATAACTATGGCTACACCTTC. Translation gives CASSQAGGRVGHNYGYTF.